This is a list of T cell receptor beta chains from one sample in a study of T cell repertoires in ileal Crohn's disease. Profiled with immunoSEQ multiplex PCR; TCRdb holds only in-frame clones, not every one. The table has almost 15,000 clones, around 72% seen once; the top ten hold 3.5% to 5%. Source material: ileal tissue. These receptor sequences come from an adult with Crohn's disease. Both conserved end residues are trimmed from each CDR3. A D gene is named only where the DNA matches it firmly.

D gene: -
V gene: TRBV5-4
J gene: TRBJ2-1
CDR3 protein: ASTQSQLGGGGEQF

D gene: TRBD1
V gene: TRBV9
J gene: TRBJ1-1
CDR3 protein: ASSVRDRDTEAF

D gene: -
V gene: TRBV5-1
J gene: TRBJ1-1
CDR3 protein: ASSSTLNTEAF

D gene: TRBD2
V gene: TRBV5-1
J gene: TRBJ2-7
CDR3 protein: ASSFASGGYEQY

D gene: TRBD1
V gene: TRBV18
J gene: TRBJ1-5
CDR3 protein: ASSPPTGGGSNQPQH

D gene: -
V gene: TRBV5-1
J gene: TRBJ2-1
CDR3 protein: ASSLGLARRLTTIYNEQF

D gene: TRBD2
V gene: TRBV7-2
J gene: TRBJ2-1
CDR3 protein: ASSSTGGRYNEQF

D gene: TRBD1
V gene: TRBV19
J gene: TRBJ2-1
CDR3 protein: ASSRTGDGRSYNEQF

D gene: TRBD1
V gene: TRBV5-4
J gene: TRBJ2-5
CDR3 protein: ASSARWTGGETQY

D gene: -
V gene: TRBV28
J gene: TRBJ2-1
CDR3 protein: ASSPPLRGEQF

D gene: -
V gene: TRBV4-3
J gene: TRBJ2-7
CDR3 protein: ASSQEPPGEGYEQY

D gene: -
V gene: TRBV2
J gene: TRBJ1-5
CDR3 protein: ASSEGAQGNQPQH

D gene: -
V gene: TRBV18
J gene: TRBJ1-2
CDR3 protein: ASSPPGEDGYT

D gene: -
V gene: TRBV7-8
J gene: TRBJ1-2
CDR3 protein: ASSLDFRGRRYGYT

D gene: TRBD2
V gene: TRBV7-9
J gene: TRBJ2-3
CDR3 protein: ASSLNGRGKSTDTQY

D gene: -
V gene: TRBV18
J gene: TRBJ1-4
CDR3 protein: ASSLGAVGANEKLF

D gene: -
V gene: TRBV9
J gene: TRBJ1-1
CDR3 protein: ATSRLGRGTDTEAF

D gene: TRBD2
V gene: TRBV7-8
J gene: TRBJ2-5
CDR3 protein: AGESSGRSGTQY

D gene: -
V gene: TRBV7-2
J gene: TRBJ1-1
CDR3 protein: ASSLYREYTEAF

D gene: -
V gene: TRBV5-1
J gene: TRBJ2-3
CDR3 protein: ASSLLDGRTDTQY

D gene: TRBD1
V gene: TRBV5-1
J gene: TRBJ2-2
CDR3 protein: ASSFRQGSTGELF

D gene: TRBD1
V gene: TRBV4-1
J gene: TRBJ2-5
CDR3 protein: ASSPYPGQGGETQY

D gene: TRBD1
V gene: TRBV6-5
J gene: TRBJ2-4
CDR3 protein: ASSYTYRGRNIQY

D gene: TRBD2
V gene: TRBV6-5
J gene: TRBJ2-1
CDR3 protein: ASSSPGLANNEQF

D gene: -
V gene: TRBV29-1
J gene: TRBJ1-1
CDR3 protein: SGTKGGRTEAF

D gene: -
V gene: TRBV27
J gene: TRBJ1-1
CDR3 protein: ASKGWGTEAF

D gene: -
V gene: TRBV10-3
J gene: TRBJ2-3
CDR3 protein: AISASVSTDTQY

D gene: TRBD1
V gene: TRBV30
J gene: TRBJ1-5
CDR3 protein: AWDKGQGGTQPQH

D gene: TRBD2
V gene: TRBV27
J gene: TRBJ2-1
CDR3 protein: ASKQRTWGGEQF

D gene: TRBD2
V gene: TRBV2
J gene: TRBJ2-5
CDR3 protein: ASASGGGWVTQY

D gene: -
V gene: TRBV7-2
J gene: TRBJ1-1
CDR3 protein: ASSLRQRAGSGAF

D gene: -
V gene: TRBV19
J gene: TRBJ2-6
CDR3 protein: ASLPGGVSGANVLT

D gene: TRBD1
V gene: TRBV6-4
J gene: TRBJ1-1
CDR3 protein: ASSAGTENTEAF

D gene: -
V gene: TRBV19
J gene: TRBJ2-5
CDR3 protein: ASSRPGVRQTQY

D gene: -
V gene: TRBV2
J gene: TRBJ1-4
CDR3 protein: ASSGGIPNEKLF

D gene: -
V gene: TRBV5-6
J gene: TRBJ2-6
CDR3 protein: ASSFAGSGANVLT

D gene: -
V gene: TRBV19
J gene: TRBJ2-4
CDR3 protein: ASSPWTVAKNIQY

D gene: -
V gene: TRBV12-5
J gene: TRBJ1-1
CDR3 protein: ASGLGTITEAF

D gene: TRBD2
V gene: TRBV11-2
J gene: TRBJ2-3
CDR3 protein: ASLPSGRGSDTQY

D gene: TRBD1
V gene: TRBV30
J gene: TRBJ1-6
CDR3 protein: AWSVLTGSDSPLH

D gene: TRBD1
V gene: TRBV19
J gene: TRBJ2-5
CDR3 protein: ASSLTGGQETQY

D gene: TRBD1
V gene: TRBV11-2
J gene: TRBJ1-4
CDR3 protein: ASSEGQGRYGKLF

D gene: -
V gene: TRBV27
J gene: TRBJ2-7
CDR3 protein: ASSFGEPGLYEQY

D gene: TRBD2
V gene: TRBV10-1
J gene: TRBJ2-2
CDR3 protein: ASSESASGSGELF

D gene: TRBD1
V gene: TRBV4-1
J gene: TRBJ1-4
CDR3 protein: ASSQVSDRDEKLF